The present T cell receptor (beta chain) was sequenced within a study of blood T cells in healthy people across ages. Study-wide points: A roughly linear fall in TCR beta diversity per million T cells was seen with increasing age. It was not possible, with unsorted PBMCs, to conclusively compare naive and antigen-experienced cells.

This clonotype was seen more than once but under ten times. Antigen specificity is unknown. The germline V gene encodes CDR1 SGHTA and CDR2 FQGNSA. The V segment lost 5 bases and the J segment 5 bases; nucleotides outside the gene matches: 12. This CDR3 is built from 16 residues. Sample-barcoded 5' priming and a J-beta primer mix drove a second PCR of roughly 7 to 11 cycles. Paired-end reads containing CDR3 totaled no fewer than 2.5 million for each sample. Via MiXCR, TCRdb re-called the 5' RACE reads, giving one row per CDR3 protein. The sample lists approximately 1.5 million distinct CDR3 sequences, 35% to 45% occurring once.

The sequence was obtained from a woman between 18 and 30 years old in good health. The chain couples TRBV7-2 to TRBJ2-1; 7 positions match TRBD1. The sequenced sample consisted of blood. CDR3: CASSLQGPHSHNEQFF. DNA for the CDR3: TGTGCCAGCAGCCTACAGGGGCCCCACTCGCACAATGAGCAGTTCTTC. Full variable domain (remainder filled in from reference TRBV7-2 and TRBJ2-1): GAGVSQSPSNKVTEKGKDVELRCDPISGHTALYWYRQSLGQGLEFLIYFQGNSAPDKSGLPSDRFSAERTGGSVSTLTIQRTQQEDSAVYLCASSLQGPHSHNEQFFGPGTRLTVL.